This TCR beta chain was captured by sequencing in a study of CD8+ T cells in alopecia areata. This clone turned up a few times. Reverse transcription of extracted RNA yielded cDNA, which provided the sequencing template. Clones were sequenced by immunoSEQ multiplex PCR, and TCRdb holds only the in-frame ones, with some missing. The sample has 180,000 or so clones, about 63% seen once. The CDR3 is 15 amino acids. The V gene lost 0 bases and the J gene lost 7 bases, with 14 bases spanning the gap. Per germline, CDR1 SGHRS and CDR2 YFSETQ. Alopecia areata patients gave lesional scalp punch biopsies and peripheral blood samples.

The sequence came from a human donor with alopecia areata. The source material was CD4+ T cells sorted from blood, sampled at week 0. The chain has TRBV5-1 and TRBJ2-1; D could derive from TRBD1 or TRBD2 (6 bases each). The chain's CDR3 is CASSLGVTGTNEQFF. DNA for the CDR3: TGCGCCAGCAGCTTGGGGGTAACAGGGACTAATGAGCAGTTCTTC.